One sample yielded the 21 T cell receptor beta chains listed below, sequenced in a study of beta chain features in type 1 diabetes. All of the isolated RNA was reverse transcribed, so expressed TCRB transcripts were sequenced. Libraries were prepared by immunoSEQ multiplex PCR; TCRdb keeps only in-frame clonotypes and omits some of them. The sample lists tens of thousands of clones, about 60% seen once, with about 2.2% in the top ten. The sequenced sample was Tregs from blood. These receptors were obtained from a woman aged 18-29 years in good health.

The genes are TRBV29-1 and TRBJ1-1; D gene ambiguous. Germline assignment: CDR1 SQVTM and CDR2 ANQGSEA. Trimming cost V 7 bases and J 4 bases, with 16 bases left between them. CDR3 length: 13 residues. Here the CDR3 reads CSATKGVRTEAFF. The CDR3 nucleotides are TGCAGCGCGACAAAGGGAGTGCGCACTGAAGCTTTCTTT.

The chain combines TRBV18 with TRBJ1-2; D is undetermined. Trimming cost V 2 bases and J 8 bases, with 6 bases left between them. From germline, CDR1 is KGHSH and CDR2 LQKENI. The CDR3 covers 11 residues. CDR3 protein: CASSPGEGYTF. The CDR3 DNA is TGTGCCAGCTCACCAGGGGAGGGCTACACCTTC.

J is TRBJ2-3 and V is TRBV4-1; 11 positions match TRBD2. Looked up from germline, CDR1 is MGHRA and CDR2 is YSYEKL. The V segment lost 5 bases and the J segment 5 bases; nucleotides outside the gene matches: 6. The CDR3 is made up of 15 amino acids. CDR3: CASSRVAGGVDTQYF. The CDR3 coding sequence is TGCGCCAGCAGCAGGGTAGCGGGGGGGGTAGATACGCAGTATTTT.

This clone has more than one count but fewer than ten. The CDR3 DNA sequence: TGTGCCGGACGGGGGGGGCTCCTTAACACTGAAGCTTTCTTT. Protein sequence: CAGRGGLLNTEAFF. This chain links TRBV30 with TRBJ1-1; D is perhaps TRBD1 (6 bases). CDR1 and CDR2 (germline): GTSNPN, SVGIG (reference sequence). The CDR3 has 14 amino acids. Deletions cut 8 bases from V and 2 bases from J, with 18 bases between.

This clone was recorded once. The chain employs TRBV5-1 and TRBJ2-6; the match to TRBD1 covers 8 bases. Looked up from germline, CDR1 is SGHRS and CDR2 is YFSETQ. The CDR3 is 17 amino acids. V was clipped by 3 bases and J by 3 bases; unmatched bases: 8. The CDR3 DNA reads TGCGCCAGCAGCTCGGGGAGCAGGGGGCTTGGGGCCAACGTCCTGACTTTC. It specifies CASSSGSRGLGANVLTF.

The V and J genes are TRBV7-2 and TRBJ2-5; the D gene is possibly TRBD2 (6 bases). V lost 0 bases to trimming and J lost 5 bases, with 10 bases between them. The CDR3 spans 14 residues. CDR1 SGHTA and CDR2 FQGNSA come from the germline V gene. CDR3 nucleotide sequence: TGTGCCAGCAGCTTAGCGGGGGGTGGGGAGACCCAGTACTTC. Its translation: CASSLAGGGETQYF.

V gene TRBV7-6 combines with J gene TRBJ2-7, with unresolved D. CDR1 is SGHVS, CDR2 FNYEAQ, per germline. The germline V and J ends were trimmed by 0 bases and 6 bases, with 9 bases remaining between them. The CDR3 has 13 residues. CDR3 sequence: CASSLAPTGEQYF. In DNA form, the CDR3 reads TGTGCCAGCAGCTTAGCGCCGACGGGCGAGCAGTACTTC. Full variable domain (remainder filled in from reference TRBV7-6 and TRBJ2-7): GAGVSQSPRYKVTKRGQDVALRCDPISGHVSLYWYRQALGQGPEFLTYFNYEAQQDKSGLPNDRFSAERPEGSISTLTIQRTEQRDSAMYRCASSLAPTGEQYFGPGTRLTVT.

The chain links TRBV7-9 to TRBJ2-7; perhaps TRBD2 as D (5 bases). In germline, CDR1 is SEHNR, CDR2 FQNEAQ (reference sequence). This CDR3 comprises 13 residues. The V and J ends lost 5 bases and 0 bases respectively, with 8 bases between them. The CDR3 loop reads CASSEGSSYEQYF. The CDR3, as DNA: TGTGCCAGCAGCGAGGGAAGCTCCTACGAGCAGTACTTC.

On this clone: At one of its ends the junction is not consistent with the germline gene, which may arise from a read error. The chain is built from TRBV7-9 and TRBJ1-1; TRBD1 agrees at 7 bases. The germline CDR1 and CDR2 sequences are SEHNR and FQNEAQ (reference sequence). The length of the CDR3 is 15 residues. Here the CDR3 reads CTSSITTGRTPEAFF. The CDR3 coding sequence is TGTACCAGCAGCATCACGACAGGGAGGACTCCTGAAGCTTTCTTT.

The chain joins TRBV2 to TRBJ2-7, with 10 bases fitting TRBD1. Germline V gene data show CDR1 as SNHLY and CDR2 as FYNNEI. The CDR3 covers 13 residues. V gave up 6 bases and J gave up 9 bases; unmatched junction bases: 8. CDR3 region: CASRGTGDQPQYF. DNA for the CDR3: TGTGCCAGCAGAGGGACAGGGGACCAGCCGCAGTACTTC.

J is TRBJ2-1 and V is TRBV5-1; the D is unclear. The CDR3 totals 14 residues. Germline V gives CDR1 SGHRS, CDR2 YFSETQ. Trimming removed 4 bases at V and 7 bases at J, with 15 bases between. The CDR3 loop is CASSHGANFNEQFF. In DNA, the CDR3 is TGCGCCAGCAGCCACGGAGCCAATTTTAATGAGCAGTTCTTC.

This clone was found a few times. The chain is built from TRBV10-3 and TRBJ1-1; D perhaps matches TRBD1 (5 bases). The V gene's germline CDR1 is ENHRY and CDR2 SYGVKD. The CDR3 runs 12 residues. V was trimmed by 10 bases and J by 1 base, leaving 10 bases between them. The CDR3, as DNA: TGTGCCAACCTAGGACAGAACACTGAAGCTTTCTTT. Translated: CANLGQNTEAFF.

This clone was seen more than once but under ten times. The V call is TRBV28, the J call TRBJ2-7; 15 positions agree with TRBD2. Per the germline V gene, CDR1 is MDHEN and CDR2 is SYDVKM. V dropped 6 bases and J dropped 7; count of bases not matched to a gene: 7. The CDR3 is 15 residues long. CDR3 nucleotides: TGTGCCAGCAGCACCATCGGACTAGCGGGGGGGGAGCAGTACTTC. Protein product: CASSTIGLAGGEQYF.

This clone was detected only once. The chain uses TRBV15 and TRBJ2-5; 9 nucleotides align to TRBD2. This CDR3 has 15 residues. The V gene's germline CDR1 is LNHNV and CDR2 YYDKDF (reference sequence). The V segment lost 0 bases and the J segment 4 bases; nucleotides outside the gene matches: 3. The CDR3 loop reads CATSRDPTSGETQYF. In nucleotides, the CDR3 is TGTGCCACCAGCAGAGATCCGACTAGCGGAGAGACCCAGTACTTC. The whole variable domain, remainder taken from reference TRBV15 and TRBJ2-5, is DAMVIQNPRYQVTQFGKPVTLSCSQTLNHNVMYWYQQKSSQAPKLLFHYYDKDFNNEADTPDNFQSRRPNTSFCFLDIRSPGLGDTAMYLCATSRDPTSGETQYFGPGTRLLVL.

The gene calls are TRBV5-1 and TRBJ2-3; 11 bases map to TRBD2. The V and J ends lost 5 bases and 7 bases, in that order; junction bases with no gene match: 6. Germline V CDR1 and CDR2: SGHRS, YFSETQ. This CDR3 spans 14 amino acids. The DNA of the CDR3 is TGCGCCAGCAGTCCTGGGACTAGCGGAAATACGCAGTATTTT. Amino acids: CASSPGTSGNTQYF.

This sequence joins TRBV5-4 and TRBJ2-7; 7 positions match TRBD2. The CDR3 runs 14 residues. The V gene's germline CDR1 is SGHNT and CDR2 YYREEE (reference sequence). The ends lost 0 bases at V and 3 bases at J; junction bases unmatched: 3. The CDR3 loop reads CASSLGTRGYEQYF. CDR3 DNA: TGTGCCAGCAGCTTGGGGACTAGAGGCTACGAGCAGTACTTC.

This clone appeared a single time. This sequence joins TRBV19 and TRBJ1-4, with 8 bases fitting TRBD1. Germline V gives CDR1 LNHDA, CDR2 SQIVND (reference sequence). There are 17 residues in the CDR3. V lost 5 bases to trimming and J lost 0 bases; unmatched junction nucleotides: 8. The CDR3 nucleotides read TGTGCCAGTAGTCCACGGCCGGACAGGGCAACTAATGAAAAACTGTTTTTT. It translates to CASSPRPDRATNEKLFF.

The CDR3 spells CASGYGGNTGELFF. The DNA of the CDR3 is TGTGCTAGTGGTTACGGCGGAAACACCGGGGAGCTGTTTTTT. The chain carries TRBV12-5 and TRBJ2-2; unclear D gene. The CDR3 is 14 amino acids. The V gene lost 4 bases and the J gene lost 2 bases, with 8 bases spanning the gap. Germline V gene lookup returns CDR1 LGHNT and CDR2 FRNRAP.

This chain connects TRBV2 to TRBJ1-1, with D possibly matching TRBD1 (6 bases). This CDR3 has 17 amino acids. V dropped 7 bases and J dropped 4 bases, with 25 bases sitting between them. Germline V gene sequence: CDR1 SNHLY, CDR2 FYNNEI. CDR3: CASTAIGGAYGGTEAFF. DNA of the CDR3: TGTGCCAGCACCGCCATCGGGGGGGCCTACGGGGGCACTGAAGCTTTCTTT.

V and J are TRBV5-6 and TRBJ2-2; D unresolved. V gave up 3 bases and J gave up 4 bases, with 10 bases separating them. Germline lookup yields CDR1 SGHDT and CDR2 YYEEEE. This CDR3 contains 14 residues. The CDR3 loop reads CASSSTVSTGELFF. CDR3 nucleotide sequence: TGTGCCAGCAGCTCCACAGTGAGCACCGGGGAGCTGTTTTTT.

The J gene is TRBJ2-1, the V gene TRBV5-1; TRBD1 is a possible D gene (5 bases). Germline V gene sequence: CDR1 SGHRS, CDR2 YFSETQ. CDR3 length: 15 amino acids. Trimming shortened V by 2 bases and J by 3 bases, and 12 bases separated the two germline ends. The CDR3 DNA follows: TGCGCCAGCAGCTTTGGTGACAGCGACTACAATGAGCAGTTCTTC. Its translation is CASSFGDSDYNEQFF.